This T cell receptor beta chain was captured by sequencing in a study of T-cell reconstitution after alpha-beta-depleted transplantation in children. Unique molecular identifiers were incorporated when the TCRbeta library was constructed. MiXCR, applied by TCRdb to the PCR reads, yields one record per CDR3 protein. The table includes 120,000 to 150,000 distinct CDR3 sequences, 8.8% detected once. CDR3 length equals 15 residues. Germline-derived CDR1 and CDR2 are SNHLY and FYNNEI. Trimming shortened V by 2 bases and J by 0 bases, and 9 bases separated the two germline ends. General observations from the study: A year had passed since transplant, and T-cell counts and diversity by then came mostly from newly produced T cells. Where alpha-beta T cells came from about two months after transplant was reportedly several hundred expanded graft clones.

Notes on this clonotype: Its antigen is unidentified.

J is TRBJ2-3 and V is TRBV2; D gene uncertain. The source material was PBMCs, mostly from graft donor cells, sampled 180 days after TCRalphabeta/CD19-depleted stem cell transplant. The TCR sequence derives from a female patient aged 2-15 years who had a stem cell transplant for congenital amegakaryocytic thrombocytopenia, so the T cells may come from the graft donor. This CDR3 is CASSEIRPSTDTQYF. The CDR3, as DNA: TGTGCCAGCAGTGAAATCCGTCCTAGCACAGATACGCAGTATTTT.